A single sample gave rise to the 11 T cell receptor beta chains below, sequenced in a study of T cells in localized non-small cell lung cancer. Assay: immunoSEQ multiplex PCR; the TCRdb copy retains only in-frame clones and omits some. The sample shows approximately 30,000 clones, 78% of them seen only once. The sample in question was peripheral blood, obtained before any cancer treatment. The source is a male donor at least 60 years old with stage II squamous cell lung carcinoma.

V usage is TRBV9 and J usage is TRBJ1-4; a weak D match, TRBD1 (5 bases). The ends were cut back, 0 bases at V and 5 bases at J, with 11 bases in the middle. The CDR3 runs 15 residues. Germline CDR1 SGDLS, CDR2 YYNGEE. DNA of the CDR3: TGTGCCAGCAGCGTAGGCCTGACAGAGAATGAAAAACTGTTTTTT. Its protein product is CASSVGLTENEKLFF.

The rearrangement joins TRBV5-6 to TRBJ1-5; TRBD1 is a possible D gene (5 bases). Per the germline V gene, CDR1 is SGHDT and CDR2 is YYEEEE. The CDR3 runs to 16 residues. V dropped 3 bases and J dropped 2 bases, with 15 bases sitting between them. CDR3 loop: CASSSGGVGRNQPQHF. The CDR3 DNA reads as TGTGCCAGCAGCTCCGGAGGGGTCGGGCGCAATCAGCCCCAGCATTTT.

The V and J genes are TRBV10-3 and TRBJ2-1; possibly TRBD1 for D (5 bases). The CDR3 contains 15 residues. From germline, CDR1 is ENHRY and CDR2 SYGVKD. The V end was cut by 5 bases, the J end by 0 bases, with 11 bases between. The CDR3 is CAISSKTDSYNEQFF. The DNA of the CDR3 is TGTGCCATCAGTTCAAAGACAGACTCCTACAATGAGCAGTTCTTC.

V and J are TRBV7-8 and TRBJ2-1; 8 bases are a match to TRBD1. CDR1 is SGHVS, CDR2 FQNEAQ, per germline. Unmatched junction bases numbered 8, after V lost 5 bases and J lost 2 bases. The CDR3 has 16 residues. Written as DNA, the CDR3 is TGTGCCAGCAGCGGGCGGACAGGGCCTCCCTACAATGAGCAGTTCTTC. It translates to CASSGRTGPPYNEQFF.

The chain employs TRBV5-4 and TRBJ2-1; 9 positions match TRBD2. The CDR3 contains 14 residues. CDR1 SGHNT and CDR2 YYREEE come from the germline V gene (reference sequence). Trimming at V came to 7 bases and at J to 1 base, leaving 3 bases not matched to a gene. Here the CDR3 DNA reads TGTGCCAGCTCGGCGGGGGGGTCCTACAATGAGCAGTTCTTC. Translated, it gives CASSAGGSYNEQFF.

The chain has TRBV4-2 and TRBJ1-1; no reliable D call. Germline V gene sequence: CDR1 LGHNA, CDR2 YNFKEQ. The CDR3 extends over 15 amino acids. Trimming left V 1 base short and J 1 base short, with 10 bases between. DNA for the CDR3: TGTGCCAGCAGCCAAGCCGCCGGAGGGAACACTGAAGCTTTCTTT. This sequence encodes CASSQAAGGNTEAFF.

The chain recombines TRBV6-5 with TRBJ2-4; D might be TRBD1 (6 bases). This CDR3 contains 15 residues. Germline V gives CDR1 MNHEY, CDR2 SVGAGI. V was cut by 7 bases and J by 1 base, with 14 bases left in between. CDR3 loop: CASTGGTGAKNIQYF. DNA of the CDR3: TGTGCCAGCACAGGAGGAACAGGGGCCAAAAACATTCAGTACTTC.

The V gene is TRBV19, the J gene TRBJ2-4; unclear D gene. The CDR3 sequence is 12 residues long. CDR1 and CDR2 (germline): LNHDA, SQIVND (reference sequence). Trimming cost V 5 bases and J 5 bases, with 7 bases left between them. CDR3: CASSLPENIQYF. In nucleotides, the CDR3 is TGTGCCAGTAGTCTTCCGGAAAACATTCAGTACTTC.

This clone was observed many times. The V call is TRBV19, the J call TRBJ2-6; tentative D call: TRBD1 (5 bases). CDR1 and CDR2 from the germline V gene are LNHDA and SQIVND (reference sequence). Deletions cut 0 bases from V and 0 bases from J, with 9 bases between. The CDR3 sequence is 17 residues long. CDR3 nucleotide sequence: TGTGCCAGTAGTATAGACAGGGCCAGCTCTGGGGCCAACGTCCTGACTTTC. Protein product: CASSIDRASSGANVLTF.

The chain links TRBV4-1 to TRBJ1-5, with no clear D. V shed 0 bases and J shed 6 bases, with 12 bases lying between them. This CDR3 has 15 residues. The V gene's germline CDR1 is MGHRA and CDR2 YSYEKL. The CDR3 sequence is CASSQDWLESQPQHF. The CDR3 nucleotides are TGCGCCAGCAGCCAAGATTGGCTTGAAAGTCAGCCCCAGCATTTT.

In DNA form, the CDR3 reads TGTGCCAGCAGCTCATTCCGCGGAGGGGACGAGCAGTACTTC. Translating gives CASSSFRGGDEQYF. This chain uses TRBV11-2 with TRBJ2-7; the D gene is possibly TRBD2 (6 bases). Between the trimmed V and J ends, which lost 4 bases and 5 bases, there was a span of 15 bases. The CDR3 runs to 14 residues. Germline CDR1 SGHAT, CDR2 FQNNGV.